This T cell receptor (beta chain) derives from a study of blood T cell repertoires in COVID-19. Here immunoSEQ multiplex PCR was the method, and the copy in TCRdb shows in-frame clones only, minus some. This sample carries hundreds of thousands of clones, around 90% of them seen once, and the ten largest clones take approximately 1.6%. Trimming removed 5 bases from V and 6 bases from J; junction bases left unmatched: 1. The CDR3 length is 14 residues. CDR1 is ENHRY, CDR2 SYGVKD, per germline. The V gene is TRBV10-3, the J gene TRBJ2-3; 14 positions agree with TRBD2. What was sequenced was PBMCs or T cells enriched from blood (not recorded which). The TCR originated in a woman aged 45-65 years who had recovered from COVID-19. This CDR3 reads CAISRTSGRDTQYF. The CDR3 DNA follows: TGTGCCATCAGTCGGACTAGCGGGAGGGATACGCAGTATTTT.